This entry lists 32 T cell receptor beta chains sequenced from one sample in a study of PD-1 blockade in classical Hodgkin lymphoma. Following autologous stem cell transplantation, relapse occurred in every patient, and exposure to brentuximab vedotin varied. Sequencing was performed with immunoSEQ multiplex PCR; in TCRdb, only in-frame clones are kept and a portion is missing. Of approximately 90,000 clones listed, around nine tenths were seen once; the top ten hold over 2.5%. The input for sequencing was peripheral blood mononuclear cells (PBMCs), taken before the second cycle of nivolumab. The source of these receptors is a human donor with classical Hodgkin lymphoma.

The table lists this clone with a count of one. CDR3 DNA sequence: TGTGCCAGCAGCGCCCGGGACACCAAAGCTTTCTTT. Translating gives CASSARDTKAFF. The gene calls are TRBV7-8 and TRBJ1-1; a weak D match, TRBD1 (6 bases). Trimming left V 5 bases short and J 9 bases short, with 13 bases between. The CDR3 is made up of 12 amino acids. Germline V gene data show CDR1 as SGHVS and CDR2 as FQNEAQ.

This chain connects TRBV10-3 to TRBJ2-7; possibly TRBD1 for D (6 bases). Germline lookup yields CDR1 ENHRY and CDR2 SYGVKD. The CDR3 runs 13 residues. Trimming left V 6 bases short and J 7 bases short, with 16 bases between. DNA for the CDR3: TGTGCCATCAGAGAGGACAGTATTTGGGAGCAGTACTTC. Residues: CAIREDSIWEQYF.

The V gene is TRBV10-1, the J gene TRBJ2-1; no firm D call. The V end lost 2 bases, the J end lost 5 bases, and 13 bases lay between the germline ends. The CDR3 runs 15 residues. Per germline, CDR1 WNHNN and CDR2 SYGVQD (reference sequence). CDR3 amino acids: CASSETQEWDNEQFF. The CDR3 DNA follows: TGCGCCAGCAGTGAGACGCAGGAATGGGACAATGAGCAGTTCTTC.

CDR3 loop: CASSRGTGGRQPQHF. The CDR3 DNA reads as TGTGCCAGCAGCCGCGGGACAGGGGGAAGGCAGCCCCAGCATTTT. V gene TRBV6-6 combines with J gene TRBJ1-5, with 11 bases lining up with TRBD1. In germline, CDR1 is MNHNY, CDR2 SVGAGI (reference sequence). This CDR3 spans 15 amino acids. V shed 6 bases, J shed 7 bases, and the junction held 8 bases outside the gene matches.

The gene calls are TRBV4-1 and TRBJ1-2; D is unclear. V dropped 1 base and J dropped 6 bases, with 9 bases sitting between them. This CDR3 is 13 amino acids long. Germline values: CDR1 MGHRA, CDR2 YSYEKL. CDR3 sequence: CASSQGPVNGYTF. CDR3 nucleotide sequence: TGCGCCAGCAGCCAAGGCCCTGTTAATGGCTACACCTTC.

This chain connects TRBV2 to TRBJ1-1, with 9 positions matching TRBD1. The J segment lost 5 bases and the V segment lost 5 bases, leaving 6 bases of the junction unmatched. Germline assignment: CDR1 SNHLY and CDR2 FYNNEI. There are 14 residues in the CDR3. The DNA for the CDR3 is TGTGCCAGCAGTAAACAGGGGGCGAGGACTGAAGCTTTCTTT. Protein product: CASSKQGARTEAFF.

The chain uses TRBV2 and TRBJ1-5; TRBD1 matches at 12 bases. Germline CDR1 is SNHLY and CDR2 is FYNNEI. Losses at the gene ends were 6 bases for V and 7 bases for J; bases not matched to a gene: 7. CDR3 length: 15 residues. The CDR3 DNA follows: TGTGCCAGCAGGCCCGGGACAGGGGGCTCCCAGCCCCAGCATTTT. Protein product: CASRPGTGGSQPQHF.

CDR3 sequence: CASSVVPEAVTGPGYTF. The CDR3 DNA is TGTGCCAGCAGCGTAGTACCCGAGGCAGTAACAGGGCCAGGCTACACCTTC. The chain uses TRBV9 and TRBJ1-2, with a weak D call TRBD1 (6 bases). Germline lookup yields CDR1 SGDLS and CDR2 YYNGEE. The CDR3 is made up of 17 amino acids. Trimming took 0 bases from V and 8 from J, leaving 23 bases between them.

The chain has TRBV6-5 and TRBJ1-6; D remains unclear. V lost 2 bases and J 0 bases, leaving 8 bases between the germline ends. This CDR3 comprises 16 residues. Per the germline V gene, CDR1 is MNHEY and CDR2 is SVGAGI. The chain's CDR3 is CASSYGASSYNSPLHF. The CDR3 coding sequence is TGTGCCAGCAGTTACGGTGCGAGCTCCTATAATTCACCCCTCCACTTT.

The chain couples TRBV19 to TRBJ1-1, with 8 bases that match TRBD1. V lost 3 bases and J lost 1; bases outside the gene matches: 4. Germline V lookup: CDR1 LNHDA, CDR2 SQIVND (reference sequence). The CDR3 is 15 amino acids. CDR3 DNA: TGTGCCAGTAGTATCGGGACAGGTAGGAACACTGAAGCTTTCTTT. This sequence encodes CASSIGTGRNTEAFF.

This chain links TRBV27 with TRBJ2-7, with 9 bases that match TRBD1. The CDR3 has 13 residues. From germline, CDR1 is MNHEY and CDR2 SMNVEV (reference sequence). Trimming cost V 7 bases and J 2 bases; bases outside gene matches: 3. Here the CDR3 reads CASIGQGTYEQYF. The CDR3 bases are TGTGCCAGCATTGGACAGGGGACCTACGAGCAGTACTTC.

The rearrangement links TRBV6-4 to TRBJ2-3; possible D gene TRBD1, 6 bases. V lost 5 bases, J lost 3 bases, and 15 bases lay in between. This CDR3 contains 15 residues. Germline V CDR1 and CDR2: MRHNA, SNTAGT. CDR3 sequence reads: CASSSSFTGTDTQYF. CDR3 DNA: TGTGCCAGCAGTTCTAGCTTTACAGGGACAGATACGCAGTATTTT.

The rearrangement uses TRBV4-1 and TRBJ2-2; perhaps TRBD2 as D (6 bases). Looked up from germline, CDR1 is MGHRA and CDR2 is YSYEKL. This CDR3 contains 17 residues. V lost 1 base to trimming and J lost 10 bases, with 22 bases between them. CDR3: CASSQGRLAPRQVELFF. The CDR3 bases are TGCGCCAGCAGCCAAGGGAGGCTAGCGCCCCGCCAGGTGGAGCTGTTTTTT.

This clone was seen just once. The chain links TRBV14 to TRBJ1-3; possibly TRBD1 for D (6 bases). This CDR3 comprises 15 residues. Germline CDR1 is SGHDN and CDR2 is FVKESK. Trimming removed 5 bases from V and 3 bases from J, with 14 bases in between. The chain's CDR3 is CASSVQGSFGNTIYF. DNA of the CDR3: TGTGCCAGCAGCGTCCAGGGGTCTTTTGGAAACACCATATATTTT. The variable domain in full, completed from reference TRBV14 and TRBJ1-3, reads EAGVTQFPSHSVIEKGQTVTLRCDPISGHDNLYWYRRVMGKEIKFLLHFVKESKQDESGMPNNRFLAERTGGTYSTLKVQPAELEDSGVYFCASSVQGSFGNTIYFGEGSWLTVV.

This clone has more than one count but fewer than ten. One junction end does not reproduce the germline sequence, and a read error may be involved. The chain carries TRBV7-9 and TRBJ1-1, with D uncertain. The CDR3 loop spans 14 amino acids. Germline V lookup: CDR1 SEHNR, CDR2 FQNEAQ (reference sequence). The CDR3 sequence is CASRLGSFGTEAFF. The CDR3 DNA sequence: TGTGCCAGCAGGTTAGGGTCCTTTGGGACTGAAGCTTTCTTT.

The rearrangement links TRBV6-6 to TRBJ1-1; D remains ambiguous. Germline V gene lookup returns CDR1 MNHNY and CDR2 SVGAGI (reference sequence). The V and J ends lost 4 bases and 6 bases respectively, with 18 bases between them. The CDR3 spans 15 residues. CDR3 in DNA: TGTGCCAGCAGTTCCCCCCGAGGGAGCTGGGCTGAAGCTTTCTTT. Its protein product is CASSSPRGSWAEAFF.

This sequence joins TRBV2 and TRBJ1-4; D call uncertain. Between the trimmed V and J ends, which lost 6 bases and 10 bases, there was a span of 12 bases. The CDR3 runs 12 residues. The germline CDR1 and CDR2 sequences are SNHLY and FYNNEI. The CDR3 reads CASSAPKRKLFF. The CDR3, as DNA: TGTGCCAGCAGCGCCCCAAAGAGAAAACTGTTTTTT.

The chain joins TRBV10-3 to TRBJ2-7; TRBD2 matches at 9 bases. V was pared by 6 bases and J by 3 bases, with 6 bases of the junction left unmatched. Germline V gives CDR1 ENHRY, CDR2 SYGVKD. There are 14 residues in the CDR3. CDR3 region: CAISFSGSLYEQYF. CDR3 coding DNA: TGTGCCATCAGCTTTAGCGGGAGTCTCTACGAGCAGTACTTC.

The chain is built from TRBV12-5 and TRBJ1-6, with 8 bases identical to TRBD1. CDR1 LGHNT and CDR2 FRNRAP come from the germline V gene. The CDR3 contains 14 residues. J lost 7 bases, V lost 3 bases, and 2 bases had no gene match. CDR3 sequence (DNA): TGTGCTAGTGGTTTAAACAGGGGGAATTCACCCCTCCACTTT. The encoded protein is CASGLNRGNSPLHF.

The CDR3 spells CASSTIQDGNEKLFF. The CDR3 coding sequence is TGTGCCAGCAGCACAATACAGGATGGAAATGAAAAACTGTTTTTT. This rearrangement joins TRBV11-2 to TRBJ1-4; weak D call: TRBD1 (5 bases). This CDR3 spans 15 amino acids. The V end lost 5 bases, the J end lost 5 bases, and 15 bases lay between the germline ends. Germline CDR1 and CDR2: SGHAT and FQNNGV.

This clone has a handful of counts. The chain couples TRBV29-1 to TRBJ1-1; D uncertain. CDR3 length equals 13 residues. Per germline, CDR1 SQVTM and CDR2 ANQGSEA. The V end was cut by 6 bases, the J end by 2 bases, with 13 bases between. Here the CDR3 DNA reads TGCAGCGTCTGGGAGGGCCTAAACACTGAAGCTTTCTTT. Amino acid sequence: CSVWEGLNTEAFF.

The gene calls are TRBV5-3 and TRBJ1-2; 8 bases map to TRBD1. TRBV5-3 has ORF status, its function being uncertain. The CDR3 contains 13 residues. V was clipped by 4 bases and J by 4 bases; unmatched bases: 3. CDR3 loop: CARSPTGVYGYTF. As DNA, the CDR3 is TGTGCCAGAAGCCCGACAGGGGTCTATGGCTACACCTTC.

The rearrangement uses TRBV27 and TRBJ2-1, with D possibly being TRBD2 (6 bases). CDR1 and CDR2 (germline): MNHEY, SMNVEV (reference sequence). Trimming took 4 bases from V and 7 from J, leaving 11 bases between them. This CDR3 region has 13 residues. CDR3: CASSWGLTNEQFF. The CDR3 nucleotides read TGTGCCAGCAGTTGGGGACTTACTAATGAGCAGTTCTTC.

This chain uses TRBV14 with TRBJ1-4; TRBD1 is a possible D gene (5 bases). This CDR3 is 17 amino acids long. Germline lookup yields CDR1 SGHDN and CDR2 FVKESK. V lost 0 bases to trimming and J lost 3 bases, with 14 bases between them. CDR3 sequence (DNA): TGTGCCAGCAGCCAAGACGTGGGGGTCCGGGCTAATGAAAAACTGTTTTTT. This gives the protein CASSQDVGVRANEKLFF.

This sequence joins TRBV5-1 and TRBJ2-3; D call uncertain. V lost 0 bases to trimming and J lost 0 bases, with 11 bases between them. Germline-derived CDR1 and CDR2 are SGHRS and YFSETQ. This CDR3 comprises 16 residues. Written as DNA, the CDR3 is TGCGCCAGCAGCTTGGTTGGAGATACTAGCACAGATACGCAGTATTTT. This codes for CASSLVGDTSTDTQYF.

V gene TRBV10-2 combines with J gene TRBJ2-7; D is perhaps TRBD1 (7 bases). Germline CDR1 reads WSHSY; CDR2 reads SAAADI. The ends were cut back, 9 bases at V and 0 bases at J, with 24 bases in the middle. The CDR3 is 17 amino acids. CDR3 DNA: TGCGCCAGAAAGGGGGCCGGGGGACAGCACCTCTCCTACGAGCAGTACTTC. The encoded protein is CARKGAGGQHLSYEQYF.

V and J are TRBV18 and TRBJ2-7; 13 nucleotides align to TRBD2. From germline, CDR1 is KGHSH and CDR2 LQKENI. The CDR3 is made up of 14 amino acids. The junction had 1 base not matched to a gene; V was cut back by 3 bases and J by 5 bases. The CDR3 DNA sequence: TGTGCCAGCTCACCTGGACTAGCGGGAGACGAGCAGTACTTC. This gives the protein CASSPGLAGDEQYF.

The rearrangement joins TRBV18 to TRBJ2-3; TRBD1 might be the D (5 bases). Per germline, CDR1 KGHSH and CDR2 LQKENI. V was clipped by 4 bases and J by 0 bases, with 17 bases between them. The CDR3 has 17 amino acids. CDR3 sequence: CASSLTVTTVSTDTQYF. For the CDR3, the DNA is TGTGCCAGCTCACTCACCGTCACGACAGTCAGCACAGATACGCAGTATTTT.

V and J are TRBV6-1 and TRBJ1-2, with D possibly matching TRBD1 (5 bases). This CDR3 has 14 residues. CDR1 is MNHNS and CDR2 is SASEGT in the germline V gene. V lost 0 bases and J 7 bases, leaving 12 bases between the germline ends. The CDR3 nucleotides are TGTGCCAGCAGTGAAGCCGGGGGTGAGGGTGGCTACACCTTC. This translates into CASSEAGGEGGYTF.

The CDR3 reads CASSQDRSSGAQETQYF. The CDR3 coding sequence is TGTGCCAGCAGCCAAGACCGGAGTAGCGGAGCACAAGAGACCCAGTACTTC. This chain uses TRBV14 with TRBJ2-5; D possibly corresponds to TRBD2 (6 bases). CDR1 and CDR2 (germline): SGHDN, FVKESK. CDR3 size: 17 residues. V lost 0 bases, J lost 2 bases, and 16 bases lay in between.

The CDR3 is CAISGTGTVYNEQFF. As DNA, the CDR3 is TGTGCCATCAGTGGGACCGGGACAGTCTACAATGAGCAGTTCTTC. The chain joins TRBV10-3 to TRBJ2-1; 7 nucleotides agree with TRBD1. This CDR3 region has 15 residues. Germline-derived CDR1 and CDR2 are ENHRY and SYGVKD. V dropped 4 bases and J dropped 3; count of bases not matched to a gene: 6.

As for this clone: Other DNA sequences in the sample encode the same CDR3. The V and J genes are TRBV6-5 and TRBJ2-7; 9 bases match TRBD1. CDR3 length: 15 amino acids. With 0 bases clipped from V and 3 bases from J, the junction kept 3 bases outside the gene matches. Germline V gene data show CDR1 as MNHEY and CDR2 as SVGAGI. CDR3 coding DNA: TGTGCCAGCAGTTACTCACGGGACAGGGTCTACGAGCAGTACTTC. Its translation is CASSYSRDRVYEQYF.